What follows are 29 T cell receptor beta chains derived from one specimen sequenced in a study of T-cell reconstitution after alpha-beta-depleted transplantation in children. Using unique molecular identifiers, the investigators prepared the TCRbeta library. MiXCR, applied by TCRdb to the PCR reads, yields one record per CDR3 protein. Of some 200,000 distinct CDR3 sequences in the sample, around 6.8% were seen once. Sequencing used PBMCs from the stem cell graft donor, obtained from the stem cell graft. The receptor set was obtained from a human donor who donated a stem cell graft to a child with Wiskott-Aldrich syndrome.

This clonotype was seen repeatedly, ten times or more. The V call is TRBV14, the J call TRBJ2-3; the match to TRBD2 covers 14 bases. The CDR3 covers 17 residues. From germline, CDR1 is SGHDN and CDR2 FVKESK. The trim removed 3 bases at V and 3 bases at J, leaving 5 bases unmatched. The CDR3 DNA reads TGTGCCAGCAGCCATGGGACTAGCGGGAGAAGGACAGATACGCAGTATTTT. Amino acid sequence: CASSHGTSGRRTDTQYF.

This clonotype was picked up many times. V is TRBV18 and J is TRBJ2-7; D gene unclear. The CDR3 has 13 amino acids. Germline CDR1 KGHSH, CDR2 LQKENI. The V end lost 6 bases, the J end lost 0 bases, and 9 bases lay between the germline ends. DNA for the CDR3: TGTGCCAGCTCCGACACAAGCTCCTACGAGCAGTACTTC. This gives the protein CASSDTSSYEQYF.

This clonotype came up many times. The CDR3 sequence is CSPRTAGITDTQYF. The CDR3 nucleotides read TGCAGCCCTAGAACAGCCGGGATCACAGATACGCAGTATTTT. This chain uses TRBV29-1 with TRBJ2-3, with TRBD2 as a possible D gene (5 bases). The germline V and J ends were trimmed by 8 bases and 2 bases, with 17 bases remaining between them. The CDR3 is 14 amino acids. The V gene's germline CDR1 is SQVTM and CDR2 ANQGSEA.

This clonotype was observed many times. The genes are TRBV7-9 and TRBJ1-5; D unresolved. The CDR3 runs to 13 residues. V dropped 1 base and J dropped 3 bases, with 4 bases sitting between them. Germline CDR1 and CDR2: SEHNR and FQNEAQ (reference sequence). CDR3 DNA sequence: TGTGCCAGCAGCTTAGAGCACAATCAGCCCCAGCATTTT. Translating it yields CASSLEHNQPQHF.

This clonotype has at least ten counts. The chain carries TRBV24-1 and TRBJ1-5; a possible D gene is TRBD1 (6 bases). CDR1 and CDR2 (germline): KGHDR, SFDVKD. V gave up 5 bases and J gave up 7 bases, with 14 bases separating them. The CDR3 runs to 14 residues. For the CDR3, the DNA is TGTGCCACCAGTGGGGGGGGGCGCGGACAGCCCCAGCATTTT. This sequence encodes CATSGGGRGQPQHF.

This clonotype was found many times. The rearrangement links TRBV25-1 to TRBJ2-1; D might be TRBD2 (7 bases). Germline V gives CDR1 MGHDK, CDR2 SYGVNS. This CDR3 has 13 amino acids. With 10 bases removed from V and 5 bases from J, the gap between germline ends came to 15 bases. The CDR3 loop reads CATLGAGDNEQFF. In DNA form, the CDR3 reads TGTGCCACCTTGGGGGCGGGGGACAATGAGCAGTTCTTC.

As concerns this clonotype: A read error may explain this, as a much larger clone is one base away. The DNA of the CDR3 is TGCAGTTCTTTAGGACAGGGAAGGCCTGAAGTTTTCTTT. Translated: CSSLGQGRPEVFF. The V call is TRBV20-1, the J call TRBJ1-1, with 8 bases matching TRBD1. Germline lookup yields CDR1 DFQATT and CDR2 SNEGSKA (reference sequence). CDR3 length: 13 amino acids.

This clonotype appeared many times. The rearrangement uses TRBV20-1 and TRBJ2-5; a weak D match, TRBD2 (7 bases). With 1 base removed from V and 1 base from J, the gap between germline ends came to 13 bases. Per the germline V gene, CDR1 is DFQATT and CDR2 is SNEGSKA (reference sequence). The CDR3 sequence is 15 residues long. CDR3 DNA sequence: TGCAGTGCTAGAGGGGGAGGGGGGCGCCAAGAGACCCAGTACTTC. It yields the protein CSARGGGGRQETQYF.

Points on this clonotype: This may arise from a read error, as a much more abundant clone is one base away. The V gene is TRBV6-6, the J gene TRBJ2-2; D is perhaps TRBD2 (5 bases). The CDR3 has 13 residues. The germline gives CDR1 MNHNY, CDR2 SVGAGI (reference sequence). In DNA form, the CDR3 reads TGTGCCAGCAAAGGGTGGGAGACCGAGGAGCTGTTTTTT. Residues: CASKGWETEELFF.

Ten or more counts support this clonotype. This rearrangement joins TRBV10-3 to TRBJ1-2, with TRBD1 identical over 7 bases. V gave up 6 bases and J gave up 8 bases; unmatched junction bases: 12. CDR3 size: 14 residues. CDR1 ENHRY and CDR2 SYGVKD come from the germline V gene. In DNA, the CDR3 is TGTGCCATCAGCTCCGGGACAGCAGAGAGAGGCTACACCTTC. Its protein product is CAISSGTAERGYTF.

This clonotype was seen repeatedly, ten times or more. The genes are TRBV5-4 and TRBJ2-1, with D perhaps matching TRBD1 or TRBD2 (6 bases each). Germline V gives CDR1 SGHNT, CDR2 YYREEE (reference sequence). This CDR3 comprises 13 residues. Between the trimmed V and J ends, which lost 5 bases and 9 bases, there was a span of 15 bases. In nucleotides, the CDR3 is TGTGCCAGCAGGCAAGAAGGAGGGGGTGAGCAGTTCTTC. This codes for CASRQEGGGEQFF.

In this sample, this clonotype turned up many times. The chain carries TRBV7-8 and TRBJ2-7; D unclear. Trimming removed 1 base from V and 3 bases from J, with 7 bases in between. Germline V gives CDR1 SGHVS, CDR2 FQNEAQ. There are 13 residues in the CDR3. The CDR3 loop reads CASSLDRYYEQYF. CDR3 DNA: TGTGCCAGCAGCTTAGACAGATACTACGAGCAGTACTTC.

This chain links TRBV5-1 with TRBJ1-1; D is uncertain. Trimming stripped 4 bases from V and 8 bases from J, with 21 bases between. The CDR3 is made up of 15 amino acids. Germline CDR1 SGHRS, CDR2 YFSETQ. This chain's CDR3 is CASSLRPGPSTEAFF. DNA of the CDR3: TGCGCCAGCAGCCTTAGACCCGGACCCAGCACCGAAGCTTTCTTT.

At least ten counts were recorded for this clonotype. The chain links TRBV6-1 to TRBJ2-7; TRBD1 or TRBD2 may be the D gene (5 bases each). Trimming removed 2 bases from V and 0 bases from J, with 8 bases in between. The CDR3 spans 14 residues. The V gene's germline CDR1 is MNHNS and CDR2 SASEGT. The CDR3 DNA reads TGTGCCAGCAGTGAAAGTGGGACCTCCTACGAGCAGTACTTC. Its protein is CASSESGTSYEQYF.

The chain recombines TRBV5-1 with TRBJ2-3, with D tentatively TRBD1 (6 bases). Germline loops: CDR1 SGHRS, CDR2 YFSETQ. CDR3 size: 16 residues. The V and J ends lost 0 bases and 0 bases respectively, with 11 bases between them. The CDR3 region is CASSLDNRASTDTQYF. The CDR3 DNA follows: TGCGCCAGCAGCTTGGATAACAGGGCAAGCACAGATACGCAGTATTTT.

The genes are TRBV7-8 and TRBJ2-5, with D hard to call. V gave up 1 base and J gave up 2 bases, with 11 bases separating them. The CDR3 runs to 15 residues. Germline CDR1 and CDR2: SGHVS and FQNEAQ. The CDR3 DNA reads TGTGCCAGCAGCTTAGTCAGTACTACTCAAGAGACCCAGTACTTC. Translating it yields CASSLVSTTQETQYF.

The table lists this clonotype with many counts. The chain joins TRBV7-8 to TRBJ2-1, with 13 bases identical to TRBD2. The V gene's germline CDR1 is SGHVS and CDR2 FQNEAQ. This CDR3 spans 18 amino acids. The ends lost 0 bases at V and 9 bases at J; junction bases unmatched: 11. The CDR3 protein is CASSLARWTSGRVIEQFF. The CDR3 bases are TGTGCCAGCAGCTTAGCGCGGTGGACTAGCGGGAGAGTTATTGAGCAGTTCTTC.

This clonotype has just a few counts. V is TRBV7-9 and J is TRBJ1-5; D may be TRBD1 (6 bases). CDR3 size: 14 residues. The germline V and J ends were trimmed by 5 bases and 8 bases, with 16 bases remaining between them. The germline gives CDR1 SEHNR, CDR2 FQNEAQ (reference sequence). In DNA, the CDR3 is TGTGCCAGCAGCCGAGGCGGGGGCGGTGAGCCCCAGCATTTT. It is translated as CASSRGGGGEPQHF. The full variable domain, with the rest looked up from reference TRBV7-9 and TRBJ1-5, is DTGVSQNPRHKITKRGQNVTFRCDPISEHNRLYWYRQTLGQGPEFLTYFQNEAQLEKSRLLSDRFSAERPKGSFSTLEIQRTEQGDSAMYLCASSRGGGGEPQHFGDGTRLSIL.

This clonotype has just a few counts. The J gene is TRBJ1-1, the V gene TRBV5-1, with a tentative D call TRBD1 (5 bases). The CDR3 loop spans 13 amino acids. Per the germline V gene, CDR1 is SGHRS and CDR2 is YFSETQ. V was cut by 2 bases and J by 6 bases, with 11 bases left in between. The CDR3 region is CASSFQGISEAFF. In nucleotides, the CDR3 is TGCGCCAGCAGCTTTCAGGGTATCTCTGAAGCTTTCTTT. Drawing the rest from reference TRBV5-1 and TRBJ1-1, the complete variable domain is KAGVTQTPRYLIKTRGQQVTLSCSPISGHRSVSWYQQTPGQGLQFLFEYFSETQRNKGNFPGRFSGRQFSNSRSEMNVSTLELGDSALYLCASSFQGISEAFFGQGTRLTVV.

This clonotype appeared many times. This chain joins TRBV20-1 and TRBJ1-2; possibly TRBD1 for D (6 bases). This CDR3 is built from 14 residues. V was clipped by 3 bases and J by 3 bases, with 14 bases between them. Looked up from germline, CDR1 is DFQATT and CDR2 is SNEGSKA (reference sequence). The CDR3 here is CSARWGRGHYGYTF. The CDR3 DNA reads TGCAGTGCTAGGTGGGGCAGGGGACACTATGGCTACACCTTC.

The rearrangement uses TRBV12-5 and TRBJ1-2; TRBD1 agrees at 11 bases. The CDR3 is 16 residues long. J lost 6 bases, V lost 3 bases, and 9 bases had no gene match. Germline V lookup: CDR1 LGHNT, CDR2 FRNRAP. CDR3 sequence (DNA): TGTGCTAGTGGTTTAGGACAGGGGGCTTCCTGGAATGGCTACACCTTC. Translating it yields CASGLGQGASWNGYTF.

The chain combines TRBV5-6 with TRBJ2-4, with TRBD1 as a possible D gene (5 bases). Germline CDR1 reads SGHDT; CDR2 reads YYEEEE. The CDR3 is 15 amino acids. The V end lost 0 bases, the J end lost 3 bases, and 10 bases lay between the germline ends. This CDR3 is CASSLGQTGKNIQYF. The CDR3 DNA reads as TGTGCCAGCAGCTTGGGACAGACTGGCAAAAACATTCAGTACTTC.

V and J are TRBV13 and TRBJ1-1, with a possible D match to TRBD1 (6 bases). Germline V CDR1 and CDR2: PRHDT, FYEKMQ (reference sequence). This CDR3 has 15 amino acids. V dropped 1 base and J dropped 1 base, with 10 bases sitting between them. CDR3 region: CASSLVDSKNTEAFF. As DNA, the CDR3 is TGTGCCAGCAGCTTAGTGGACAGCAAGAACACTGAAGCTTTCTTT.

The V call is TRBV7-2, the J call TRBJ1-1; D is possibly TRBD1 (5 bases). Germline V gene data show CDR1 as SGHTA and CDR2 as FQGNSA. The CDR3 covers 14 residues. Trimming shortened V by 5 bases and J by 3 bases, and 13 bases separated the two germline ends. The CDR3 region is CASSRLGGDTEAFF. The CDR3 DNA is TGTGCCAGCAGCCGACTGGGGGGGGACACTGAAGCTTTCTTT.

This clonotype was detected only once. V gene TRBV6-1 combines with J gene TRBJ2-5; D possibly uses TRBD1 or TRBD2 (5 bases each). This CDR3 has 15 amino acids. Trimming stripped 7 bases from V and 3 bases from J, with 18 bases between. Germline V gene data show CDR1 as MNHNS and CDR2 as SASEGT. CDR3 bases: TGTGCCAGCAATCCTAGGGACGGGGTGAAAGAGACCCAGTACTTC. Translating gives CASNPRDGVKETQYF.

This clonotype was observed many times. In DNA, the CDR3 is TGCGCCAGCAGCCAAGAAGCTTACTACGAGCAGTACTTC. Translation: CASSQEAYYEQYF. This rearrangement joins TRBV4-3 to TRBJ2-7; D remains unclear. The germline V and J ends were trimmed by 0 bases and 3 bases, with 6 bases remaining between them. The CDR3 runs to 13 residues. Germline CDR1 is LGHNA and CDR2 is YSLEER.

This clonotype was counted many times. V gene TRBV6-1 combines with J gene TRBJ2-7; 8 bases are a match to TRBD1. The CDR3 consists of 19 residues. CDR1 is MNHNS and CDR2 is SASEGT in the germline V gene. V was pared by 6 bases and J by 0 bases, with 19 bases of the junction left unmatched. This chain's CDR3 is CASSATGQGTTPISYEQYF. In DNA form, the CDR3 reads TGTGCCAGCAGCGCAACTGGACAGGGTACTACTCCGATCTCCTACGAGCAGTACTTC.

In its sample, this clonotype was seen many times. The rearrangement uses TRBV11-1 and TRBJ2-5; D might be TRBD2 (6 bases). CDR1 and CDR2 (germline): SGHAT, FQDESV (reference sequence). The V and J ends lost 4 bases and 2 bases respectively, with 14 bases between them. This CDR3 spans 15 amino acids. The CDR3 region has the DNA TGTGCCAGCAGCTCACGGTCGGGGGAGCAAGAGACCCAGTACTTC. It yields the protein CASSSRSGEQETQYF. Using reference TRBV11-1 and TRBJ2-5 for the parts outside the CDR3, the full variable domain is EAEVAQSPRYKITEKSQAVAFWCDPISGHATLYWYRQILGQGPELLVQFQDESVVDDSQLPKDRFSAERLKGVDSTLKIQPAELGDSAMYLCASSSRSGEQETQYFGPGTRLLVL.

There are a few counts of this clonotype. CDR3 in amino acids: CASSEFQGMGDTQYF. CDR3 bases: TGTGCCAGCAGTGAATTTCAGGGAATGGGAGATACGCAGTATTTT. The chain joins TRBV25-1 to TRBJ2-3, with a possible D match to TRBD1 (5 bases). Trimming shortened V by 1 base and J by 5 bases, and 13 bases separated the two germline ends. Germline CDR1 MGHDK, CDR2 SYGVNS. CDR3 length: 15 amino acids.